This T cell receptor beta chain was recorded in a study of blood T cell repertoires in COVID-19. Whole-study context: In each case, the material was cDNA or gDNA derived from T cells, B-cell-depleted T cells, or PBMCs.

Trimming left V 4 bases short and J 0 bases short, with 10 bases between. CDR1 is LGHNA, CDR2 YSLEER, per germline. CDR3 length equals 15 residues. In Cohort 3, a recovered donor had either two negative PCRs, clearance, or symptom resolution. As originally analysed: How many nucleated cells were present was estimated from reference gene primer amplification. Assay used: immunoSEQ multiplex PCR; TCRdb lists only in-frame clones, some missing. D and trimming come from the DNA, and the V and J calls and clone size come from that table. The sample has 150,000 to 250,000 clones, 65% to 85% seen once. What was sequenced was PBMCs or T cells enriched from blood (not recorded which). This clonotype was obtained from a man aged 40-49 years who had recovered from COVID-19. J is TRBJ1-3 and V is TRBV4-3, with unresolved D. The CDR3 here is CASSPSLSSGNTIYF. In DNA, the CDR3 is TGCGCCAGCAGCCCCTCCTTGAGCTCTGGAAACACCATATATTTT.